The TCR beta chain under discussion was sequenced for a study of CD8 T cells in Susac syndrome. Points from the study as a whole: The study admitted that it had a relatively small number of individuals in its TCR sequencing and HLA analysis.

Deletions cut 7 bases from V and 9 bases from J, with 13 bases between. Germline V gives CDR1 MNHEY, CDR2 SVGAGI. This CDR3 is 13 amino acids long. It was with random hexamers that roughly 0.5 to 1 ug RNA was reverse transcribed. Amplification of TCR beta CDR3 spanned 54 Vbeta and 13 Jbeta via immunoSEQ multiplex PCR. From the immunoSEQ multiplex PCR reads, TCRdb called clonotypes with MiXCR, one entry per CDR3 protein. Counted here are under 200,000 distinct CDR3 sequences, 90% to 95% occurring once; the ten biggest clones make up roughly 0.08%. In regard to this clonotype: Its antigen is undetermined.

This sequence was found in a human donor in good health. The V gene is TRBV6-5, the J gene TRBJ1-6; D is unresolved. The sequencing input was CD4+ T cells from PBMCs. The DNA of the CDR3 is TGTGCCAGCACCTTGGACCGAACTTCACCCCTCCACTTT. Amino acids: CASTLDRTSPLHF.